This TCR beta chain was recorded in a study of blood T cell repertoires in COVID-19. Original processing methods: Reference gene primer amplification gave estimated nucleated cell counts. Using immunoSEQ multiplex PCR, the repertoire was profiled, and TCRdb retains in-frame clones only, with some absent. V, J and clone size reflect that table, while D and trimming were determined from the DNA. In the table there are roughly 130,000 clones, about 80% of which are singletons. V gave up 1 base and J gave up 1 base, with 14 bases separating them. The CDR3 runs to 16 residues. Germline lookup yields CDR1 SGHNT and CDR2 YYREEE (reference sequence).

The sample consisted of peripheral blood. This clonotype was obtained from a woman aged 45-59 years with acute or convalescent COVID-19. This sequence joins TRBV5-4 and TRBJ1-2; possibly TRBD1 for D (5 bases). The DNA for the CDR3 is TGTGCCAGCAGCTTGTTAAGCGGGGCCATTAACTATGGCTACACCTTC. It yields the protein CASSLLSGAINYGYTF.